The clone carrying this T cell receptor beta chain was counted at least ten times. Its antigen is not known. Trimming cost V 5 bases and J 11 bases; bases outside gene matches: 8. The CDR3 consists of 12 residues. Germline V CDR1 and CDR2: SEHNR, FQNEAQ (reference sequence). MiXCR, applied by TCRdb to the 5' RACE reads, yields one record per CDR3 protein. Of some 26,000 distinct CDR3 sequences in the sample, approximately 3.2% were seen once. The data originate from a study of neurological immune-mediated disorders. Study results and caveats: The study found no CDR3 amino acid sequences shared by expanded clones across subjects, suggesting private repertoires in all groups.

V gene TRBV7-9 combines with J gene TRBJ1-1; TRBD1 matches at 7 bases. Sequencing was performed on PBMCs. The clonotype comes from a woman in her 30s with multiple sclerosis. CDR3 nucleotides: TGTGCCAGCAGCCGGGGACAGTTGGGCGCTTTCTTT. This codes for CASSRGQLGAFF.